This entry describes one T cell receptor beta chain. Its antigen is unknown. This entry is derived from a study of OX40 agonist ivuxolimab in advanced cancers. Overall study context: Aged roughly 23 to 90 with a mean of about 63 years, they were almost 85% male. Study findings and constraints: CD4+ T cells averaged fewer expanded clones than CD8+ T cells. CD4+ and CD8+ blood T cells expanded clonally by week 6 at 0.1 to 3.0 mg/kg.

Using immunoSEQ multiplex PCR, the repertoire was profiled, and TCRdb retains in-frame clones only, with some absent. The sample yields about 77,000 clones, 87% seen once. The germline gives CDR1 MNHEY, CDR2 SMNVEV (reference sequence). This CDR3 contains 14 residues. Trimming took 6 bases from V and 4 from J, leaving 12 bases between them. Sequencing was performed on CD4+ or CD8+ T cells sorted from blood, taken in a trial of the OX40 agonist ivuxolimab. The rearrangement joins TRBV27 to TRBJ2-2; a possible D gene is TRBD1 (6 bases). The receptor's source is an adult with an advanced solid tumor such as melanoma, head and neck, liver or kidney cancer. The CDR3 nucleotides are TGTGCCAGCAGCCTGATAGGGGGCACCGGGGAGCTGTTTTTT. It is translated as CASSLIGGTGELFF.